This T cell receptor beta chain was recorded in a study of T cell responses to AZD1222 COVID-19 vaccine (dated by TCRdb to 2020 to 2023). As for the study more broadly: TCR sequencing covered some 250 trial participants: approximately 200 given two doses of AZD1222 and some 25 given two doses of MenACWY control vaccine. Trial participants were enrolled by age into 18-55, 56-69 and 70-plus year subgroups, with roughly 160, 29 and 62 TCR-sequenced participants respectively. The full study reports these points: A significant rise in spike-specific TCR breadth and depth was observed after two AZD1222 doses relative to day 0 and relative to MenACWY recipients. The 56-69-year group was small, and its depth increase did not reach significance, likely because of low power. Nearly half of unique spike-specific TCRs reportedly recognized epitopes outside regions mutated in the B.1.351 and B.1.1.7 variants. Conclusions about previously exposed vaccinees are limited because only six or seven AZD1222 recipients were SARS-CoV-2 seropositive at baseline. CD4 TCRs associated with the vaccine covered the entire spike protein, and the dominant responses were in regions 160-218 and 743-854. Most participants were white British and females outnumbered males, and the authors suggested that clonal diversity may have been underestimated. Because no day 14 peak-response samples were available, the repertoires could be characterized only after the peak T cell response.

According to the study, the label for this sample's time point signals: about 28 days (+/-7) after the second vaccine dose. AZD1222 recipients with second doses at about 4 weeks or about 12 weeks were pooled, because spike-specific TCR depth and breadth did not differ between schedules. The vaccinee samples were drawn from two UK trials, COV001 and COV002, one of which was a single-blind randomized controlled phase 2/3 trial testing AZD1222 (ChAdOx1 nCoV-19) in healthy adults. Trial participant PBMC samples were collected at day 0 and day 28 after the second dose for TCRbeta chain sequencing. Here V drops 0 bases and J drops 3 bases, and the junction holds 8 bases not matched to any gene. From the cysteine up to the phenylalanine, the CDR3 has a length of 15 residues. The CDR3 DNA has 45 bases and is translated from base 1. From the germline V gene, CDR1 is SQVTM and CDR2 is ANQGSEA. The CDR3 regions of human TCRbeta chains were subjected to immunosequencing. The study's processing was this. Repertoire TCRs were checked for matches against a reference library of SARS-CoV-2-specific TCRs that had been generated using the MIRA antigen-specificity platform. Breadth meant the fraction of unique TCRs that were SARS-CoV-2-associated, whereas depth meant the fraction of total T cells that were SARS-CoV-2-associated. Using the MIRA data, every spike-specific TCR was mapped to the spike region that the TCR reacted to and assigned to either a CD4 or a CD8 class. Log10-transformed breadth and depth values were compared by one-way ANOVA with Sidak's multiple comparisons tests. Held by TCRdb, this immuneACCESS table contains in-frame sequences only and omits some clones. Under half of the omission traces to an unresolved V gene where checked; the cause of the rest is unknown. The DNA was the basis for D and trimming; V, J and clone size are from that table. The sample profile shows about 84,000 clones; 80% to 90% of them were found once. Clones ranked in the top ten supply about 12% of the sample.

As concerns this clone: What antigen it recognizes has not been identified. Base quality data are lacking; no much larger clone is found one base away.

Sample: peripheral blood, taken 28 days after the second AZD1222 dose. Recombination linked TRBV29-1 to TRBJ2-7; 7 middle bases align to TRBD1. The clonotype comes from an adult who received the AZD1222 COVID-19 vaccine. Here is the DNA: TGCAGCGTTGAAGAGACAGGGTTTGTGGACTACGAGCAGTACTTC. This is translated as CSVEETGFVDYEQYF.